The entry below gives a single TCR beta chain sequence along with its context. This record belongs to a study of T-cell memory formation after mild COVID-19. The V gene's germline CDR1 is SQVTM and CDR2 ANQGSEA. The CDR3 totals 12 residues. Losses at the gene ends were 6 bases for V and 5 bases for J; bases not matched to a gene: 5. TCRdb ran MiXCR on the 5' RACE reads and lists one entry per CDR3 protein. The sample has about 150,000 distinct CDR3 sequences, roughly 31% seen once. Sequencing was performed on PBMCs or a T cell subset sorted from them (not recorded which). The receptor's source is an adult woman who had mild COVID-19 (a few samples of this study predate the infection). Cell type and time point are not known. The chain couples TRBV29-1 to TRBJ1-2, with 8 bases matching TRBD1. Here the CDR3 reads CSVRTGGYGYTF. CDR3 nucleotide sequence: TGCAGCGTAAGAACAGGGGGATATGGCTACACCTTC.